Listed below are T cell receptor beta chains from one sample, sequenced in a study of T cell repertoires in cytomegalovirus infection. The antigens these receptors bind are not known. TCRdb recomputed calls from the reads with MiXCR, one row per CDR3 protein. The sample has approximately 76,000 distinct CDR3 sequences; about 24% are singletons. Source: CD8+ T cells from cultured PBMCs, taken from culture after CMV antigen stimulation. The receptors were sampled from a human donor in good health (CMV status not recorded). Some clones in this sample may be carry-over from other donors' samples. CDR3s include the opening cysteine and the closing phenylalanine or tryptophan. The D gene is left open where the match is weak. Not every row has a clone size; where given, it reads once, few, many or a size class.

size | D | J | length | V | DNA | CDR3
few | - | TRBJ1-1 | 14 | TRBV6-2/TRBV6-3 | TGTGCCAGCAGTTGGGAATTGGGGAACACTGAAGCTTTCTTT | CASSWELGNTEAFF
- | - | TRBJ2-7 | 14 | TRBV12-3/TRBV12-4 | TGTGCCAGCAGTGTCATTGTTGGGGACTACGAGCAGTACTTC | CASSVIVGDYEQYF
- | - | TRBJ2-7 | 13 | TRBV7-6 | TGTGCCAGCTCTCACCGGGACGGCTACGAGCAGTACTTC | CASSHRDGYEQYF
many | - | TRBJ1-2 | 16 | TRBV28 | TGTGCCAGCAGTTTCGCAGGAAGGGGACCTCACTATGGCTACACCTTC | CASSFAGRGPHYGYTF
- | - | TRBJ1-3 | 15 | TRBV7-3 | TGTGCCAGCAGCTCATCGGGGGGACCTGGAAACACCATATATTTT | CASSSSGGPGNTIYF
few | - | TRBJ2-7 | 13 | TRBV28 | TGTGCCACCCGGGGGGACAGCAGCTACGAGCAGTACTTC | CATRGDSSYEQYF
- | - | TRBJ2-5 | 14 | TRBV11-2 | TGTGCCAGCAGCCCAGACGACAAGCAAGAGACCCAGTACTTC | CASSPDDKQETQYF
- | - | TRBJ1-1 | 16 | TRBV5-1 | TGCGCCAGCAGCTCCCCGGGACGTAGGGGTAGCACTGAAGCTTTCTTT | CASSSPGRRGSTEAFF
few | - | TRBJ1-1 | 15 | TRBV14 | TGTGCCAGCAGCCAGAGCCCCCCGCCGAACACTGAAGCTTTCTTT | CASSQSPPPNTEAFF
- | TRBD2 | TRBJ2-3 | 17 | TRBV5-1 | TGCGCCAGCAGCTTGGCTGTTAGCGGGGGGGCAGGAGATACGAAGTATTTC | CASSLAVSGGAGDTKYF
many | - | TRBJ2-1 | 13 | TRBV2 | TGTGCCAGCACCCTACAGGGAGTTGATGAGCAGTTCTTC | CASTLQGVDEQFF
once | TRBD1 | TRBJ1-4 | 14 | TRBV5-1 | TGCGCCAGCAGCTGGCGGCCAGGGGGCGAAAAACTGTTTTTT | CASSWRPGGEKLFF
few | TRBD1 | TRBJ2-5 | 14 | TRBV5-1 | TGCGCCAGCAGCGATGGACAGGGCAGGGAGACCCAGTACTTC | CASSDGQGRETQYF
- | TRBD2 | TRBJ2-5 | 14 | TRBV12-3/TRBV12-4 | TGTGCCAGCAATACCGGACTAGCGGGAGAGACCCAGTACTTC | CASNTGLAGETQYF
few | - | TRBJ2-1 | 12 | TRBV6-6 | TGTGCCAGCAGTTACGACGGGGTTTTGCCGTTCTTC | CASSYDGVLPFF
many | - | TRBJ2-3 | 16 | TRBV7-2 | TGTGCCAGCAGCTTAGGGAGCGGGCCTAGCACAGATACGCAGTATTTT | CASSLGSGPSTDTQYF
many | - | TRBJ2-7 | 15 | TRBV7-8 | TGTGCCAGCAGCTTAACGGAGGGAGAACCCTACGAGCAGTACTTC | CASSLTEGEPYEQYF
- | - | TRBJ2-1 | 15 | TRBV20-1 | TGCAGTGCTAGAGATGGGTCCCAAGACTACAATGAGCAGTTCTTC | CSARDGSQDYNEQFF
- | TRBD2 | TRBJ2-2 | 15 | TRBV2 | TGTGCCAGCACCCCCCGCGTAGGGAGGGCCGGGGAGCTGTTTTTT | CASTPRVGRAGELFF
- | - | TRBJ1-3 | 15 | TRBV30 | TGTGCCTGGAGTTCGGACGGGAGCTCTGGAAACACCATATATTTT | CAWSSDGSSGNTIYF
few | - | TRBJ2-1 | 16 | TRBV20-1 | TGCAGTGCTAGAGAACTGGGGGCGGGGAGCTACAATGAGCAGTTCTTC | CSARELGAGSYNEQFF
many | - | TRBJ1-2 | 13 | TRBV24-1 | TGTGCCACCAGTGACCCCGGACACTATGGCTACACCTTC | CATSDPGHYGYTF
- | - | TRBJ1-2 | 15 | TRBV7-9 | TGTGCCAGCAGCTTAGCACAAGGAGGAGGCTATGGCTACACCTTC | CASSLAQGGGYGYTF
- | TRBD2 | TRBJ2-5 | 18 | TRBV11-2 | TGTGCCAGCAGCTTAGGCCCCGCGGGAGATGGTCCACAAGAGACCCAGTACTTC | CASSLGPAGDGPQETQYF
- | - | TRBJ2-7 | 14 | TRBV11-3 | TGTGCCAGCAGCTTAGGGGGCGAATCCTACGAGCAGTACTTC | CASSLGGESYEQYF
- | TRBD2 | TRBJ2-1 | 15 | TRBV2 | TGTGCCAGCAGCTTCACTAGCGGGCCGTTCGAGGAGCAGTTCTTC | CASSFTSGPFEEQFF
- | TRBD1 | TRBJ1-3 | 16 | TRBV2 | TGTGCCAGCATTCATCAGGGGGCCCTCTCTGGAAACACCATATATTTT | CASIHQGALSGNTIYF
many | - | TRBJ2-5 | 16 | TRBV6-1 | TGTGCCAGCAGTGAGATACGTAACAGGTTGCAAGAGACCCAGTACTTC | CASSEIRNRLQETQYF